The sequence of this T cell receptor beta chain was determined in a study of T cell repertoires in cytomegalovirus infection. MiXCR was run by TCRdb on the reads, yielding one entry per CDR3 protein. The data show 400,000 or so distinct CDR3 sequences, approximately 32% seen once. Germline values: CDR1 MNHNY, CDR2 SVGAGI (reference sequence). V lost 11 bases and J lost 13, with 14 bases in between. CDR3 length equals 9 residues. The V and J genes are TRBV6-6 and TRBJ1-2; D might be TRBD1 (5 bases). This TCR was recovered from a human donor in good health (CMV status not recorded). Some clones in this sample may be carry-over from other donors' samples. The sequenced sample was PBMCs. DNA of the CDR3: TGTGCCGGGGGGGGGACCCGCACCTTC. This codes for CAGGGTRTF.